A single T cell receptor beta chain is shown here with its context. Its antigen is not identified. This sample was taken from a study of T-cell memory formation after mild COVID-19. Study-level results: Second-wave clones with a day 37 peak had unconfirmed SARS-CoV-2 specificity. Shrinking CD4+ clones were chiefly CM and EM; CD8+ ones were chiefly EMRA.

TCRdb called the 5' RACE reads again in MiXCR, with one record for every CDR3 protein. The sample holds around 300,000 distinct CDR3 sequences, roughly 13% seen once. The V segment lost 1 base and the J segment 4 bases; nucleotides outside the gene matches: 3. From germline, CDR1 is KGHDR and CDR2 SFDVKD. There are 15 residues in the CDR3. The V gene is TRBV24-1, the J gene TRBJ2-3, with 8 bases lining up with TRBD2. Sequencing input: PBMCs or a T cell subset sorted from them (not recorded which). This clonotype was sampled from a man aged 18 to 29 who had mild COVID-19 (a few samples of this study predate the infection). Cell type and time point are not known. CDR3 region: CATSDFGGGSDTQYF. The CDR3 DNA reads as TGTGCCACCAGTGATTTCGGGGGGGGTTCAGATACGCAGTATTTT.